The 31 T cell receptor beta chains below come from one sample, sequenced in a study of T cell repertoires in cytomegalovirus infection. No antigen has been identified for these receptors. TCRdb re-analysed the reads in MiXCR, keeping a single row per CDR3 protein. This table holds 80,000 to 95,000 distinct CDR3 sequences, about 29% found once. Material: CD8+ T cells from cultured PBMCs, obtained from culture after CMV antigen stimulation. The receptor source for this set is a human donor in good health (CMV status not recorded). Some clones in this sample may be carry-over from other donors' samples.

This clonotype was observed a few times. This rearrangement joins TRBV15 to TRBJ2-1; D perhaps matches TRBD1 (5 bases). V gave up 0 bases and J gave up 10 bases, with 10 bases separating them. CDR3 length: 13 residues. Germline values: CDR1 LNHNV, CDR2 YYDKDF (reference sequence). For the CDR3, the DNA is TGTGCCACCAGCAGAGAGAAGGGGCACGAGCAGTTCTTC. Translated, it gives CATSREKGHEQFF.

This clonotype was seen a handful of times. V gene TRBV7-9 combines with J gene TRBJ2-5, with unresolved D. V shed 1 base and J shed 5 bases, with 11 bases lying between them. Germline V gene lookup returns CDR1 SEHNR and CDR2 FQNEAQ (reference sequence). CDR3 length: 14 residues. This CDR3 is CASSLGVDSETQYF. The CDR3 nucleotides are TGTGCCAGCAGCTTAGGTGTCGATAGTGAGACCCAGTACTTC.

This clonotype was found many times. The chain's CDR3 is CASSSLSGRTPLHF. The CDR3 DNA sequence: TGTGCCAGCAGCTCACTCTCGGGGAGGACACCCCTCCACTTT. The rearrangement links TRBV12-3 or TRBV12-4 to TRBJ1-6; D is uncertain. V was shortened by 6 bases and J by 11 bases, with 17 bases between the two germline ends. The CDR3 sequence is 14 residues long.

This clonotype has a count of ten or more. The V and J genes are TRBV7-8 and TRBJ1-2; 12 bases fit TRBD1. The V and J ends lost 4 bases and 7 bases, in that order; junction bases with no gene match: 10. The CDR3 runs 16 residues. Per germline, CDR1 SGHVS and CDR2 FQNEAQ. The CDR3 sequence: CASSSIPGQGAGGYTF. DNA for the CDR3: TGTGCCAGCAGCTCTATACCGGGACAGGGGGCGGGTGGCTACACCTTC. Together with reference TRBV7-8 and TRBJ1-2, the CDR3 gives the full variable domain: GAGVSQSPRYKVAKRGQDVALRCDPISGHVSLFWYQQALGQGPEFLTYFQNEAQLDKSGLPSDRFFAERPEGSVSTLKIQRTQQEDSAVYLCASSSIPGQGAGGYTFGSGTRLTVV.

The CDR3 DNA reads as TGTGCCAGCAGCGCCAATCAGGACTACACCTTC. This translates into CASSANQDYTF. The chain employs TRBV11-2 and TRBJ1-2; D is unclear. The CDR3 runs to 11 residues. CDR1 and CDR2 from the germline V gene are SGHAT and FQNNGV. The V and J ends lost 5 bases and 10 bases respectively, with 11 bases between them.

This rearrangement joins TRBV12-3 or TRBV12-4 to TRBJ1-1, with D possibly TRBD1 on 6 matching bases. The CDR3 spans 14 residues. Trimming cost V 0 bases and J 4 bases, with 9 bases left between them. DNA of the CDR3: TGTGCCAGCAGTTTAGCTACAGGGCCCACTGAAGCTTTCTTT. This encodes CASSLATGPTEAFF.

In this sample, this clonotype turned up many times. The chain employs TRBV7-2 and TRBJ2-5; 9 bases fit TRBD1. Germline V gene sequence: CDR1 SGHTA, CDR2 FQGNSA. The CDR3 totals 17 residues. V was clipped by 5 bases and J by 5 bases; unmatched bases: 15. CDR3 sequence (DNA): TGTGCCAGCAGCCCGGAGGCCCAATACAGGGGGCGGGAGACCCAGTACTTC. Its translation is CASSPEAQYRGRETQYF.

This clonotype has ten or more counts. The rearrangement joins TRBV5-6 to TRBJ2-2, with TRBD1 matching 7 bases. Trimming removed 1 base from V and 7 bases from J; junction bases left unmatched: 10. The CDR3 has 16 amino acids. From germline, CDR1 is SGHDT and CDR2 YYEEEE. This CDR3 reads CASSLSPTGLGGELFF. CDR3 in DNA: TGTGCCAGCAGCTTGTCCCCGACAGGGTTAGGCGGGGAGCTGTTTTTT.

The table lists this clonotype with a few counts. The chain is built from TRBV3-1 and TRBJ2-1; 7 nucleotides line up with TRBD2. V lost 5 bases to trimming and J lost 12 bases; unmatched junction nucleotides: 7. Germline V lookup: CDR1 LGHDT, CDR2 YNNKEL (reference sequence). The CDR3 length is 12 residues. CDR3 protein: CASSASGTWQFF. CDR3 nucleotide sequence: TGTGCCAGCAGCGCTAGCGGAACATGGCAGTTCTTC.

This clonotype appeared a single time. This sequence joins TRBV27 and TRBJ2-4, with a weak D call TRBD1 (6 bases). Germline V gene data show CDR1 as MNHEY and CDR2 as SMNVEV (reference sequence). The CDR3 loop spans 17 amino acids. Trimming removed 6 bases at V and 0 bases at J, with 18 bases between. The CDR3 sequence: CASSPLDSELAKNIQYF. DNA of the CDR3: TGTGCCAGCAGCCCACTGGACAGCGAATTAGCCAAAAACATTCAGTACTTC.

The J gene is TRBJ2-3, the V gene TRBV5-1, with D hard to call. The CDR3 runs 17 residues. V was cut by 0 bases and J by 4 bases, with 18 bases left in between. CDR1 and CDR2 (germline): SGHRS, YFSETQ. The CDR3 reads CASSLGRWQKDADTQYF. The CDR3, as DNA: TGCGCCAGCAGCTTGGGGCGGTGGCAAAAGGACGCAGATACGCAGTATTTT.

In this sample, this clonotype turned up many times. The chain couples TRBV7-8 to TRBJ2-7, with D hard to call. From germline, CDR1 is SGHVS and CDR2 FQNEAQ. The CDR3 is 13 residues long. With 1 base removed from V and 2 bases from J, the gap between germline ends came to 6 bases. The CDR3 sequence: CASSLVAAYEQYF. The DNA for the CDR3 is TGTGCCAGCAGCTTAGTTGCGGCCTACGAGCAGTACTTC.

Comment on this clonotype: A read error is possible here, since a much larger clone lies one base away. The chain is built from TRBV6-6 and TRBJ2-1; 10 bases fit TRBD2. Per the germline V gene, CDR1 is MNHNY and CDR2 is SVGAGI (reference sequence). The CDR3 runs 19 residues. CDR3 sequence (DNA): TGTGCCAGCAGTTACTCTGAGGCTAGCGGGGGACAATCCTGCAATGAGCAGTTCTTC. Its translation is CASSYSEASGGQSCNEQFF.

Many counts were recorded for this clonotype. The chain employs TRBV7-2 and TRBJ2-5; possible D gene TRBD1, 5 bases. The CDR3 extends over 13 amino acids. Germline CDR1 is SGHTA and CDR2 is FQGNSA. Trimming stripped 5 bases from V and 1 base from J, with 8 bases between. This CDR3 reads CASSPGPQETQYF. CDR3 nucleotide sequence: TGTGCCAGCAGCCCAGGGCCCCAAGAGACCCAGTACTTC.

This chain links TRBV20-1 with TRBJ1-1; unclear D gene. Germline loops: CDR1 DFQATT, CDR2 SNEGSKA (reference sequence). This CDR3 spans 11 amino acids. Between the trimmed V and J ends, which lost 0 bases and 7 bases, there was a span of 6 bases. The CDR3 here is CSAREMGEAFF. CDR3 bases: TGCAGTGCTAGAGAGATGGGTGAAGCTTTCTTT.

This clonotype showed up just a few times. The chain has TRBV7-3 and TRBJ2-5, with 14 nucleotides matching TRBD2. The germline gives CDR1 SGHTA, CDR2 FQGTGA. The CDR3 consists of 18 residues. Trimming at V came to 5 bases and at J to 4 bases, leaving 12 bases not matched to a gene. The CDR3 coding sequence is TGTGCCAGCAGCCCGCAAATGACTAGCGGGGGGGCCGTAGAGACCCAGTACTTC. It encodes CASSPQMTSGGAVETQYF.

CDR3 bases: TGTGCCAGCAGCCCAGGGTGGGGTTTTCGTGAGCAGTTCTTC. Its translation: CASSPGWGFREQFF. The chain employs TRBV5-4 and TRBJ2-1; D is possibly TRBD1 (5 bases). The CDR3 runs 14 residues. CDR1 is SGHNT and CDR2 is YYREEE in the germline V gene (reference sequence). V dropped 4 bases and J dropped 9 bases, with 17 bases sitting between them. Full variable domain (outside the CDR3, taken from reference TRBV5-4 and TRBJ2-1): ETGVTQSPTHLIKTRGQQVTLRCSSQSGHNTVSWYQQALGQGPQFIFQYYREEENGRGNFPPRFSGLQFPNYSSELNVNALELDDSALYLCASSPGWGFREQFFGPGTRLTVL.

This clonotype was detected ten times or more. V is TRBV7-8 and J is TRBJ1-1; 7 nucleotides agree with TRBD1. The CDR3 is 15 amino acids. V lost 1 base and J lost 6; bases outside the gene matches: 8. Germline CDR1 is SGHVS and CDR2 is FQNEAQ. The CDR3 bases are TGTGCCAGCAGCTTAGATAACAGGGGAGGCTCTGAAGCTTTCTTT. Translating gives CASSLDNRGGSEAFF. Drawing the rest from reference TRBV7-8 and TRBJ1-1, the complete variable domain is GAGVSQSPRYKVAKRGQDVALRCDPISGHVSLFWYQQALGQGPEFLTYFQNEAQLDKSGLPSDRFFAERPEGSVSTLKIQRTQQEDSAVYLCASSLDNRGGSEAFFGQGTRLTVV.

Only a few counts were recorded for this clonotype. The chain carries TRBV19 and TRBJ2-2; D gene ambiguous. The CDR3 runs 16 residues. CDR1 LNHDA and CDR2 SQIVND come from the germline V gene (reference sequence). Trimming shortened V by 7 bases and J by 2 bases, and 17 bases separated the two germline ends. The CDR3 protein is CASNPPFGRNTGELFF. The DNA for the CDR3 is TGTGCCAGTAACCCCCCCTTTGGCAGAAACACCGGGGAGCTGTTTTTT.

The CDR3 spells CASSQAESGGTAYEQYF. The DNA for the CDR3 is TGCGCCAGCAGCCAAGCAGAGAGCGGGGGGACAGCCTACGAGCAGTACTTC. V usage is TRBV4-1 and J usage is TRBJ2-7; the match to TRBD2 covers 9 bases. Trimming cost V 1 base and J 2 bases; bases outside gene matches: 9. Germline V CDR1 and CDR2: MGHRA, YSYEKL. CDR3 size: 17 residues.

This clonotype was seen more than once but under ten times. The chain combines TRBV27 with TRBJ2-6; TRBD1 or TRBD2 may be the D gene (6 bases each). The CDR3 is 14 amino acids. The germline CDR1 and CDR2 sequences are MNHEY and SMNVEV (reference sequence). The V end was cut by 3 bases, the J end by 16 bases, with 19 bases between. The CDR3 sequence is CASSFGYGGGVLTF. Here the CDR3 DNA reads TGTGCCAGCAGTTTCGGATATGGGGGCGGGGTGCTGACTTTC. The full variable domain, its missing parts supplied by reference TRBV27 and TRBJ2-6, is EAQVTQNPRYLITVTGKKLTVTCSQNMNHEYMSWYRQDPGLGLRQIYYSMNVEVTDKGDVPEGYKVSRKEKRNFPLILESPSPNQTSLYFCASSFGYGGGVLTFGAGSRLTVL.

The J gene is TRBJ2-2, the V gene TRBV2; D perhaps matches TRBD1 (5 bases). The V end was cut by 10 bases, the J end by 4 bases, with 19 bases between. Germline-derived CDR1 and CDR2 are SNHLY and FYNNEI. The length of the CDR3 is 15 residues. The chain's CDR3 is CATPGRVPFTGELFF. As DNA, the CDR3 is TGTGCCACCCCGGGCAGGGTACCATTCACCGGGGAGCTGTTTTTT.

The chain has TRBV4-1 and TRBJ2-1, with D possibly matching TRBD2 (5 bases). CDR1 is MGHRA and CDR2 is YSYEKL in the germline V gene. The CDR3 totals 15 residues. V was pared by 4 bases and J by 3 bases, with 13 bases between. In DNA form, the CDR3 reads TGCGCCAGCAGCCTAAGCACCGGGGACTACAATGAGCAGTTCTTC. This codes for CASSLSTGDYNEQFF.

This clonotype was detected a few times. The genes are TRBV4-1 and TRBJ1-5; D remains unclear. Trimming cost V 3 bases and J 4 bases, with 7 bases left between them. The length of the CDR3 is 13 residues. Germline CDR1 and CDR2: MGHRA and YSYEKL. The CDR3 spells CASSQGSNQPQHF. The DNA of the CDR3 is TGCGCCAGCAGCCAGGGTTCGAATCAGCCCCAGCATTTT.

This clonotype has a count of ten or more. The genes are TRBV7-2 and TRBJ1-1; D ambiguous. Germline lookup yields CDR1 SGHTA and CDR2 FQGNSA. V was shortened by 3 bases and J by 1 base, with 9 bases between the two germline ends. CDR3 size: 14 residues. CDR3 sequence: CASSLGMGNTEAFF. The CDR3 DNA follows: TGTGCCAGCAGCTTGGGGATGGGGAACACTGAAGCTTTCTTT.

This chain links TRBV4-1 with TRBJ2-3; D tentatively reads TRBD1 or TRBD2 (5 bases each). CDR1 MGHRA and CDR2 YSYEKL come from the germline V gene. The CDR3 is 17 amino acids. The V gene lost 0 bases and the J gene lost 5 bases, with 18 bases spanning the gap. The CDR3 DNA sequence: TGCGCCAGCAGCCAAGATCAAGTGTCCGGGGCTCAAGATACGCAGTATTTT. Encoded protein: CASSQDQVSGAQDTQYF.

This clonotype was found many times. This chain connects TRBV7-8 to TRBJ1-5; 7 bases are a match to TRBD1. The CDR3 has 14 amino acids. Germline V gives CDR1 SGHVS, CDR2 FQNEAQ. The V gene end was trimmed by 4 bases and the J gene end by 7 bases; junction bases not matched to a gene: 7. DNA for the CDR3: TGTGCCAGCAGCTCTTTGACAGGGACACAGCCCCAGCATTTT. Translating it yields CASSSLTGTQPQHF.

The V gene is TRBV27, the J gene TRBJ2-7; D not certain. Trimming cost V 5 bases and J 5 bases, with 16 bases left between them. CDR3 length equals 14 residues. Germline values: CDR1 MNHEY, CDR2 SMNVEV (reference sequence). CDR3 protein: CASSATGLTDEQYF. The CDR3 DNA reads as TGTGCCAGCAGTGCGACCGGGCTTACTGACGAGCAGTACTTC.

CDR3 amino acids: CASTSSTYEQYF. CDR3 DNA sequence: TGTGCCAGCACCTCCTCTACCTACGAGCAGTACTTC. The chain has TRBV6-2 or TRBV6-3 and TRBJ2-7; D ambiguous. V lost 7 bases and J lost 2, with 9 bases in between. This CDR3 has 12 amino acids. The germline V gene encodes CDR1 MNHEY and CDR2 SVGEGT.

This clonotype was picked up many times. The genes are TRBV19 and TRBJ1-5; D unresolved. The germline gives CDR1 LNHDA, CDR2 SQIVND (reference sequence). Trimming shortened V by 2 bases and J by 5 bases, and 7 bases separated the two germline ends. The CDR3 has 13 amino acids. The CDR3 bases are TGTGCCAGTAGTATAAGAGCTTATCAGCCCCAGCATTTT. It yields the protein CASSIRAYQPQHF.

This chain joins TRBV7-6 and TRBJ2-5; 7 positions agree with TRBD1. This CDR3 is 16 amino acids long. Germline CDR1 is SGHVS and CDR2 is FNYEAQ. Unmatched junction bases numbered 9, after V lost 2 bases and J lost 3 bases. The CDR3 DNA follows: TGTGCCAGCAGCTTAAGGTCGAACAGGGGTAAAGAGACCCAGTACTTC. The encoded protein is CASSLRSNRGKETQYF.